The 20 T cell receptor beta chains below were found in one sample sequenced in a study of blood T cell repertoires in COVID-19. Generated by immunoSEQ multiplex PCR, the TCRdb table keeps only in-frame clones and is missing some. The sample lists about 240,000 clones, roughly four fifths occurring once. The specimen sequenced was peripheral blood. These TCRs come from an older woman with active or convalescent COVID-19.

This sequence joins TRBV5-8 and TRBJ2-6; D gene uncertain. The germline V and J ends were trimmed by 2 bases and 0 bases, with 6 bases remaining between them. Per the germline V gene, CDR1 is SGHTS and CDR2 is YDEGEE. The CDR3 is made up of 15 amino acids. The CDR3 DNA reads TGTGCCAGCAGCTTTTTTAGCTCTGGGGCCAACGTCCTGACTTTC. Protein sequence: CASSFFSSGANVLTF.

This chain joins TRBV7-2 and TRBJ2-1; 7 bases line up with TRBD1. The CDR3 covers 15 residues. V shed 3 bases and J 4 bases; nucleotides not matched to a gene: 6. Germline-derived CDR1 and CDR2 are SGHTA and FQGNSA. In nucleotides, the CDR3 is TGTGCCAGCAGCTTTGGAAGGGGGCGGTACAATGAGCAGTTCTTC. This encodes CASSFGRGRYNEQFF.

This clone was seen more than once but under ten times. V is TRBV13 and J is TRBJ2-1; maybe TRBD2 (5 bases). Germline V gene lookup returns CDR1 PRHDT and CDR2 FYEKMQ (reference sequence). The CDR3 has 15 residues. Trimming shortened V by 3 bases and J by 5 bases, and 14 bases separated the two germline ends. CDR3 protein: CASSLSGYQNNEQFF. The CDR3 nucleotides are TGTGCCAGCAGCTTGAGCGGATACCAGAACAATGAGCAGTTCTTC. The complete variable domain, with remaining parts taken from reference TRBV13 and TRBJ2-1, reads AAGVIQSPRHLIKEKRETATLKCYPIPRHDTVYWYQQGPGQDPQFLISFYEKMQSDKGSIPDRFSAQQFSDYHSELNMSSLELGDSALYFCASSLSGYQNNEQFFGPGTRLTVL.

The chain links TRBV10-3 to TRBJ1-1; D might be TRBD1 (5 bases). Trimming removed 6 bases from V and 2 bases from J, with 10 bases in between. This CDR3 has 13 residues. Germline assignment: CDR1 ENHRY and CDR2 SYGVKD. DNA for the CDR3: TGTGCCATCAGGGGGGGACTAAACACTGAAGCTTTCTTT. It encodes CAIRGGLNTEAFF.

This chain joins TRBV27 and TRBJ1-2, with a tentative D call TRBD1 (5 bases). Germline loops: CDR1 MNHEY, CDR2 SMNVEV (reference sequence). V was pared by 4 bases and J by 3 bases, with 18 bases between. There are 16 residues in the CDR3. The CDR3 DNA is TGTGCCAGCAGTTCGGCAGGGCGACGCTACTACTATGGCTACACCTTC. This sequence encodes CASSSAGRRYYYGYTF.

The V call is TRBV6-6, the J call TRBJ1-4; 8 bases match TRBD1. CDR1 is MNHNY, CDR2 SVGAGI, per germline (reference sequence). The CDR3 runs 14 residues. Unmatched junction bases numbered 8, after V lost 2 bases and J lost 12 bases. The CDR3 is CASSYLTGGGQLFF. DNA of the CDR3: TGTGCCAGCAGTTACCTAACAGGGGGTGGTCAACTGTTTTTT.

In DNA form, the CDR3 reads TGTGCCAGCAGTCTCGGGTGGAGGGGCACTGAAGCTTTCTTT. The encoded protein is CASSLGWRGTEAFF. This sequence joins TRBV6-5 and TRBJ1-1, with D tentatively TRBD1 (5 bases). Germline V gene lookup returns CDR1 MNHEY and CDR2 SVGAGI. The CDR3 spans 14 residues. V was cut by 5 bases and J by 4 bases, with 14 bases left in between.

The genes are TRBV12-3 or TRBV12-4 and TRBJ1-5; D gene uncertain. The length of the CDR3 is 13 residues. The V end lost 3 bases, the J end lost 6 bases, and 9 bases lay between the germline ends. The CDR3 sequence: CASSLGGSQPQHF. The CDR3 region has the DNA TGTGCCAGCAGTTTGGGAGGGAGTCAGCCCCAGCATTTT.

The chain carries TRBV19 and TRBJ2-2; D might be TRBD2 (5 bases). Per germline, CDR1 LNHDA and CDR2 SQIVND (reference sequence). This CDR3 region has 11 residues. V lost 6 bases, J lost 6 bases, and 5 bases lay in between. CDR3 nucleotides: TGTGCCAGTAGAGCGGCCGGGGAGCTGTTTTTT. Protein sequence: CASRAAGELFF.

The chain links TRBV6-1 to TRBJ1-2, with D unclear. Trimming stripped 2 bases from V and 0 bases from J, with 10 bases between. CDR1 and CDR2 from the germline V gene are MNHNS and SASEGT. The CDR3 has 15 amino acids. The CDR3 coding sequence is TGTGCCAGCAGTGAATATAGGACTGCTAACTATGGCTACACCTTC. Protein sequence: CASSEYRTANYGYTF.

In DNA, the CDR3 is TGTGCCAGCATCCTACAGGGGAGGATTACTGAAAAACTGTTTTTT. It specifies CASILQGRITEKLFF. This rearrangement joins TRBV2 to TRBJ1-4, with 7 bases lining up with TRBD1. Losses at the gene ends were 7 bases for V and 7 bases for J; bases not matched to a gene: 12. Germline V lookup: CDR1 SNHLY, CDR2 FYNNEI. The CDR3 covers 15 residues.

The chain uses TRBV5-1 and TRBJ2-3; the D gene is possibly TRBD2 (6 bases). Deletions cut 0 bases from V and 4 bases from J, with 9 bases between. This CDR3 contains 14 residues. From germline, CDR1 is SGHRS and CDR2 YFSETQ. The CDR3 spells CASSLVPGADTQYF. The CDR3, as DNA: TGCGCCAGCAGCTTGGTCCCGGGGGCAGATACGCAGTATTTT. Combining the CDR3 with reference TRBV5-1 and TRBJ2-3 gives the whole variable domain KAGVTQTPRYLIKTRGQQVTLSCSPISGHRSVSWYQQTPGQGLQFLFEYFSETQRNKGNFPGRFSGRQFSNSRSEMNVSTLELGDSALYLCASSLVPGADTQYFGPGTRLTVL.

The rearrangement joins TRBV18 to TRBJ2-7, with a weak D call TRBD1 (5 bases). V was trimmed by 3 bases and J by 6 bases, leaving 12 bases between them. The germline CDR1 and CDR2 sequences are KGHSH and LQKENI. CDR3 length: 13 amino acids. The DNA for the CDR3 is TGTGCCAGCTCACCTTTAGGGGTTGGCGAGCAGTACTTC. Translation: CASSPLGVGEQYF.

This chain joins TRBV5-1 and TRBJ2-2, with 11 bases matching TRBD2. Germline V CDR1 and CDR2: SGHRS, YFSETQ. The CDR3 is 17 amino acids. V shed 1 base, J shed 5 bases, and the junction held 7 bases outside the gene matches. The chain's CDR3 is CASSLFTSGGRTGELFF. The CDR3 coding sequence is TGCGCCAGCAGCTTGTTCACTAGCGGGGGAAGAACCGGGGAGCTGTTTTTT.

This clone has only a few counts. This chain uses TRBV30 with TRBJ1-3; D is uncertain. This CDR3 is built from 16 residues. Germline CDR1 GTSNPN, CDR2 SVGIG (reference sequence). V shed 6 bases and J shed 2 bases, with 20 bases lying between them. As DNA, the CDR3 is TGTGCCTGCGACCCTCCCCAGGAATCTCCTGGAAACACCATATATTTT. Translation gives CACDPPQESPGNTIYF.

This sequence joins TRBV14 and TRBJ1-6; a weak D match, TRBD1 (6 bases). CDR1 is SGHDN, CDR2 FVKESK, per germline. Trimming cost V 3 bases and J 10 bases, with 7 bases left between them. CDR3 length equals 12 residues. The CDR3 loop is CASSHGGSPLHF. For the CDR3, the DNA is TGTGCCAGCAGCCATGGGGGCTCACCCCTCCACTTT.

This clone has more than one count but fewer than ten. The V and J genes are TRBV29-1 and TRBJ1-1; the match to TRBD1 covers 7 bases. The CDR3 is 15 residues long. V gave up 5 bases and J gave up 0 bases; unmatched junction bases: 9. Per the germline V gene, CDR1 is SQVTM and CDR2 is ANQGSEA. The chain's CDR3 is CSVIPGQWMNTEAFF. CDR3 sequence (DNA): TGCAGCGTTATACCGGGACAGTGGATGAACACTGAAGCTTTCTTT.

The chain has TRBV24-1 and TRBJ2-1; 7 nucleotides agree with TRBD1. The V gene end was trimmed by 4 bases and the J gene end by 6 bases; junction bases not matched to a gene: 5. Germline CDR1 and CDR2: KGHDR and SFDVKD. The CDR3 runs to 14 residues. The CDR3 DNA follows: TGTGCCACCAGTGACCCAGGGACAGCCAATGAGCAGTTCTTC. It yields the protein CATSDPGTANEQFF.

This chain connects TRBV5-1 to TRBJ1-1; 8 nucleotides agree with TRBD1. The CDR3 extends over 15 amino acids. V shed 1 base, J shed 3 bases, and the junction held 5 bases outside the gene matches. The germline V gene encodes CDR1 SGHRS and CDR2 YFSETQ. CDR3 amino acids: CASSLWTGSDTEAFF. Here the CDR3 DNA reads TGCGCCAGCAGCTTGTGGACAGGGTCGGACACTGAAGCTTTCTTT.

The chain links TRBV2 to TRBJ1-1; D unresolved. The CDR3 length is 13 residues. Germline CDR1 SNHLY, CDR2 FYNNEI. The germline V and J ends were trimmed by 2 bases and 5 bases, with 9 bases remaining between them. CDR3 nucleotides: TGTGCCAGCAGTGAATTTGGAGTGACTGAAGCTTTCTTT. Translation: CASSEFGVTEAFF.